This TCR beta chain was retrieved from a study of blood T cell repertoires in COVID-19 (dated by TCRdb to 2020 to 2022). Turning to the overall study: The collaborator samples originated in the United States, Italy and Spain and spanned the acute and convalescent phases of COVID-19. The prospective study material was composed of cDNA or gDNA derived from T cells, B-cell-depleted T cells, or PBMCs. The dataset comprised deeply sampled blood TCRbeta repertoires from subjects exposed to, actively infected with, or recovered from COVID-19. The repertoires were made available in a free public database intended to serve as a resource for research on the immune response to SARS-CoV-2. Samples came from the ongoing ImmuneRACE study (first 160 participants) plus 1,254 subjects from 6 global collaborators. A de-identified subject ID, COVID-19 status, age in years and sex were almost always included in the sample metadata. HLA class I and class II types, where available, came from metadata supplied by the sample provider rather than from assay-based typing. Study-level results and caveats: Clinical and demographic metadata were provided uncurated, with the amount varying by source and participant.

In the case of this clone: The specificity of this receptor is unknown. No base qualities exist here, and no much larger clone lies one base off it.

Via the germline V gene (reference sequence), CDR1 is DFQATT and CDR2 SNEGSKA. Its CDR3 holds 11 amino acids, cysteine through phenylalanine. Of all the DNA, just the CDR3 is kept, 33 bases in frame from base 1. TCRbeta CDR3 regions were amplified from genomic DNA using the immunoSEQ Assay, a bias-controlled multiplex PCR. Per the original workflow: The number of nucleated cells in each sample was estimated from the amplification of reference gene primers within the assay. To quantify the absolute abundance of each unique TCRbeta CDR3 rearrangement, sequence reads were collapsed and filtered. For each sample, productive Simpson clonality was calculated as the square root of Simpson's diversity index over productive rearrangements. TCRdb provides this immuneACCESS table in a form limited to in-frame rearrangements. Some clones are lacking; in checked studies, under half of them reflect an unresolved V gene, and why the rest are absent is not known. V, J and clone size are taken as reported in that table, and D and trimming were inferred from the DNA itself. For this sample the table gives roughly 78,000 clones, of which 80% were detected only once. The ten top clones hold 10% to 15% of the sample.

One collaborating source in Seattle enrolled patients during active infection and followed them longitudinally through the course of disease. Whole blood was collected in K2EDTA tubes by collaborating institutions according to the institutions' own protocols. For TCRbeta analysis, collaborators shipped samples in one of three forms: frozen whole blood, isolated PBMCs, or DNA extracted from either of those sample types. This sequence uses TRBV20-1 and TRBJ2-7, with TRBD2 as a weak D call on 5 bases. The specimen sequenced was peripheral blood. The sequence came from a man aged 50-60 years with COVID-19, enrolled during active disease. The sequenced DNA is TGCAGCTCCACTAGGGCCTACGAGCAGTACTTC. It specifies CSSTRAYEQYF.